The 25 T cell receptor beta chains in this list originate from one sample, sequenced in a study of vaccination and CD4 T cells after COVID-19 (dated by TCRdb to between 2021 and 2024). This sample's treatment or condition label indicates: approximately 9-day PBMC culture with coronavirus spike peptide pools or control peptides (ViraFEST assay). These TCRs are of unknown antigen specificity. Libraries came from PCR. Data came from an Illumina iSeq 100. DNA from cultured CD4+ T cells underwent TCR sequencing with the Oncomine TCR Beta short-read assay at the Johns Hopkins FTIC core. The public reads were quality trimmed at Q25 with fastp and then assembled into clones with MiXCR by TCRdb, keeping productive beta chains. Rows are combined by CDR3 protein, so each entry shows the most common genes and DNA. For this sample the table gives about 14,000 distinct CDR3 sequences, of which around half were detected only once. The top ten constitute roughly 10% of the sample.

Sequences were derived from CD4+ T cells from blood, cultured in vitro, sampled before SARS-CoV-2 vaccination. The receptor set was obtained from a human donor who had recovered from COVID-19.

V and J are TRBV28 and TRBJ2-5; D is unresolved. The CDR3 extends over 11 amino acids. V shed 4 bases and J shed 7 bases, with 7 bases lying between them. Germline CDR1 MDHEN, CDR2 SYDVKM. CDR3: CASSSGWTQYF. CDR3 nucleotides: TGTGCCAGCAGTTCAGGATGGACCCAGTACTTC.

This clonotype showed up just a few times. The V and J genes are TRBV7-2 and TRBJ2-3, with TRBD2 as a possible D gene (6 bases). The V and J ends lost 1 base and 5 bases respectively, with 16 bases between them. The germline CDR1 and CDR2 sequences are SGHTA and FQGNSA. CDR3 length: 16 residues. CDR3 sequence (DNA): TGTGCCAGCAGCTTAGGAGAGGCGGGGCGGGGAGATACGCAGTATTTT. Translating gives CASSLGEAGRGDTQYF.

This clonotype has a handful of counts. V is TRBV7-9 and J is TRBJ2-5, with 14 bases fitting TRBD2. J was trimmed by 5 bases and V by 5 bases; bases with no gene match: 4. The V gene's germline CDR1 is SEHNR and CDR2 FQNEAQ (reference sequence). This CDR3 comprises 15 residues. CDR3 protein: CASSRTSGGSETQYF. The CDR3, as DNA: TGTGCCAGCAGCCGGACTAGCGGGGGGAGCGAGACCCAGTACTTC.

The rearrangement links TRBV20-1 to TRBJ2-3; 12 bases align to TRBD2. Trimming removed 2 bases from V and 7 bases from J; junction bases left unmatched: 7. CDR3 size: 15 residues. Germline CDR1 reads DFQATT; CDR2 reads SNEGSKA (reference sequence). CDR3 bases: TGCAGTGCTAGACCTCTAGCGGGGGGGCCCCATACGCAGTATTTT. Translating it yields CSARPLAGGPHTQYF.

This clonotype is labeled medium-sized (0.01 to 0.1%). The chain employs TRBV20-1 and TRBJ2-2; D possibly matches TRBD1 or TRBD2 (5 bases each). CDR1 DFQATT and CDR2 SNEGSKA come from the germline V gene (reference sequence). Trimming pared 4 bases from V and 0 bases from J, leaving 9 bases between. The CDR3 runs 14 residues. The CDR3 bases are TGCAGTGCTACTCGGGGCACGAACACCGGGGAGCTGTTTTTT. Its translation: CSATRGTNTGELFF.

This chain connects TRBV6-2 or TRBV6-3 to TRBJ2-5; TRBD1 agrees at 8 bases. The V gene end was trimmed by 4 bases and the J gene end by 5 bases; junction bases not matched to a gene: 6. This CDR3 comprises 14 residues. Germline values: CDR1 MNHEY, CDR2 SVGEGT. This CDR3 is CASSFPGGVETQYF. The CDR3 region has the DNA TGTGCCAGCAGTTTCCCAGGGGGCGTGGAGACCCAGTACTTC.

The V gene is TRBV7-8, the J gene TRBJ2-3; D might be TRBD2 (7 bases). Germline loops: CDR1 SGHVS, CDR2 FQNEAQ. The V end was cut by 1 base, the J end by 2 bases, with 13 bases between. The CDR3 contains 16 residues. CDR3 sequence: CASSLVSGGSTDTQYF. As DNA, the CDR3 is TGTGCCAGCAGCTTAGTTTCGGGGGGCTCCACAGATACGCAGTATTTT.

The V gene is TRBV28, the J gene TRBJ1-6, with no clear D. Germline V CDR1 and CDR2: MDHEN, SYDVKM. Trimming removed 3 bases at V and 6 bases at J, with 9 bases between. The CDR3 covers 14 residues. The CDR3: CASSLSNFNSPLHF. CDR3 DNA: TGTGCCAGCAGTTTGTCTAACTTTAATTCACCCCTCCACTTT. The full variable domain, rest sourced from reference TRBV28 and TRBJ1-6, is DVKVTQSSRYLVKRTGEKVFLECVQDMDHENMFWYRQDPGLGLRLIYFSYDVKMKEKGDIPEGYSVSREKKERFSLILESASTNQTSMYLCASSLSNFNSPLHFGNGTRLTVT.

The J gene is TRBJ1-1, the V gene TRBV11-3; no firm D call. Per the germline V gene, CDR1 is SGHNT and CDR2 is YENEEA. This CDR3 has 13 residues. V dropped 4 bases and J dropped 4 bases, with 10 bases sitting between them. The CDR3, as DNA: TGTGCCAGCAGCTCGCAGACGGTCACTGAAGCTTTCTTT. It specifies CASSSQTVTEAFF.

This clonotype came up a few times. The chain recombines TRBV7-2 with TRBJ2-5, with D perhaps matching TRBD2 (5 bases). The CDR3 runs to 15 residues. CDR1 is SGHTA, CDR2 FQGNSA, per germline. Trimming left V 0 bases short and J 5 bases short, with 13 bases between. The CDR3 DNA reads TGTGCCAGCAGCTTAGCGCCCGCAACGGGGGAGACCCAGTACTTC. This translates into CASSLAPATGETQYF. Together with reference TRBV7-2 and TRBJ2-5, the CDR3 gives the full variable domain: GAGVSQSPSNKVTEKGKDVELRCDPISGHTALYWYRQSLGQGLEFLIYFQGNSAPDKSGLPSDRFSAERTGGSVSTLTIQRTQQEDSAVYLCASSLAPATGETQYFGPGTRLLVL.

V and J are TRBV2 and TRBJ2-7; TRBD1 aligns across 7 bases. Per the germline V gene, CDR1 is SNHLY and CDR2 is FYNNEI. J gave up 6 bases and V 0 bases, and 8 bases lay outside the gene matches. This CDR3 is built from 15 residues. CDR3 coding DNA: TGTGCCAGCAGTGAAGCCAGAGGGGGCTCGGCCGAGCAGTACTTC. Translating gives CASSEARGGSAEQYF.

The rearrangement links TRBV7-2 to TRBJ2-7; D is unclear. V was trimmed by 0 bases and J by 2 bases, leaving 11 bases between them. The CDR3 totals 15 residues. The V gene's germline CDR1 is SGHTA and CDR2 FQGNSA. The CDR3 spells CASSLAGLTTYEQYF. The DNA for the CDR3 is TGTGCCAGCAGCTTAGCGGGCTTAACTACCTACGAGCAGTACTTC.

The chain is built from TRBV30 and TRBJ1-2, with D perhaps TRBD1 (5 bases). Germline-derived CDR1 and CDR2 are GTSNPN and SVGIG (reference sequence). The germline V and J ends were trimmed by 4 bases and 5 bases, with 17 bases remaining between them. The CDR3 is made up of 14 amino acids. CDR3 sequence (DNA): TGTGCCTGGACCAAGCCAGGGACTTCTTATGGCTACACCTTC. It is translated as CAWTKPGTSYGYTF.

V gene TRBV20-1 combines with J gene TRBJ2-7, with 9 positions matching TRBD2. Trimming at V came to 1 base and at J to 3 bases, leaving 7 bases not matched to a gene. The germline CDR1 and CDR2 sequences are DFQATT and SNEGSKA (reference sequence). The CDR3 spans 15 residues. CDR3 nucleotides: TGCAGTGCTAGAGCTACCGGGACTAGCATCTACGAGCAGTACTTC. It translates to CSARATGTSIYEQYF.

The CDR3 reads CASSPPDATGGNQPQHF. CDR3 DNA: TGTGCCAGCAGCCCCCCCGACGCGACAGGGGGAAATCAGCCCCAGCATTTT. The genes are TRBV12-3 or TRBV12-4 and TRBJ1-5, with 9 bases fitting TRBD1. J was trimmed by 4 bases and V by 6 bases; bases with no gene match: 13. The CDR3 sequence is 17 residues long.

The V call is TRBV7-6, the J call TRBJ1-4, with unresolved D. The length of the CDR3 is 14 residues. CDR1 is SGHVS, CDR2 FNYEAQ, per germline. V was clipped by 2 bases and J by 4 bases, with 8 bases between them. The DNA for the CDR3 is TGTGCCAGCAGCTTAACACGGGGTAATGAAAAACTGTTTTTT. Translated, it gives CASSLTRGNEKLFF.

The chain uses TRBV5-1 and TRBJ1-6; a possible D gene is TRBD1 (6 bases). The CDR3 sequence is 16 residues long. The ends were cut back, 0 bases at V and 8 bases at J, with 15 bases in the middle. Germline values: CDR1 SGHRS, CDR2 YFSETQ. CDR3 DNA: TGCGCCAGCAGCTTGGGGCAACGTGCAGGGGATTCACCCCTCCACTTT. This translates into CASSLGQRAGDSPLHF.

CDR3 residues: CSATRDAGSRNIQYF. The CDR3 DNA sequence: TGCAGTGCTACCCGGGACGCCGGATCGCGAAACATTCAGTACTTC. The chain has TRBV20-1 and TRBJ2-4; D possibly uses TRBD1 or TRBD2 (5 bases each). Trimming stripped 4 bases from V and 6 bases from J, with 19 bases between. The germline gives CDR1 DFQATT, CDR2 SNEGSKA (reference sequence). The CDR3 is 15 residues long.

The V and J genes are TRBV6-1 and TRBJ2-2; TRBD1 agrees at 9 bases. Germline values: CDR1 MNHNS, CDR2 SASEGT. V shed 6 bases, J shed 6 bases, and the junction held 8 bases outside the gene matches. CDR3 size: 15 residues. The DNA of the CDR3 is TGTGCCAGCAGCCGAGGGGACAGGGCCTCCGGGGAGCTGTTTTTT. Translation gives CASSRGDRASGELFF.

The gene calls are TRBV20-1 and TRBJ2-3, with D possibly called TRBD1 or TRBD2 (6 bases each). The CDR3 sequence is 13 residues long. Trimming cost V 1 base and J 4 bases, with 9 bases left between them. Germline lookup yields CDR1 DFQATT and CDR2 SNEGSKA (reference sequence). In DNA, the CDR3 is TGCAGTGCTAGAGTTGGGGGGCCAGATACGCAGTATTTT. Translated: CSARVGGPDTQYF.

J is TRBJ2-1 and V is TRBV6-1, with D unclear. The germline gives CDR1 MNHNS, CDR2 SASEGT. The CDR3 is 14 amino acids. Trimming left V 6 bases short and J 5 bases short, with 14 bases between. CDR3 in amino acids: CASRSSRIDNEQFF. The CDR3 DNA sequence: TGTGCCAGCAGGAGCTCCCGGATAGACAATGAGCAGTTCTTC.

For the CDR3, the DNA is TGTGCCAGCAGAAGTCAGACGGCCAACATTCAGTACTTC. This translates into CASRSQTANIQYF. The rearrangement uses TRBV6-1 and TRBJ2-4; D gene ambiguous. Germline CDR1 is MNHNS and CDR2 is SASEGT. V lost 6 bases and J lost 7, with 13 bases in between. This CDR3 comprises 13 residues.

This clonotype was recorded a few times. DNA for the CDR3: TGTGCCACCAGTGATCTTTACTACAATGAGCAGTTCTTC. Protein: CATSDLYYNEQFF. The rearrangement links TRBV24-1 to TRBJ2-1; no clear D gene. The CDR3 is 13 amino acids. Germline V gives CDR1 KGHDR, CDR2 SFDVKD. V gave up 3 bases and J gave up 3 bases, with 5 bases separating them.

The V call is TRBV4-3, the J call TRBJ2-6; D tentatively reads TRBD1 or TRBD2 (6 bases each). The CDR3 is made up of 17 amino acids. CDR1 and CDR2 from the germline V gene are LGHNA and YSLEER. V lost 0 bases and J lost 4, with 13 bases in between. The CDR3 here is CASSQDWGAMGANVLTF. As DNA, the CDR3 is TGCGCCAGCAGCCAAGATTGGGGGGCTATGGGGGCCAACGTCCTGACTTTC.

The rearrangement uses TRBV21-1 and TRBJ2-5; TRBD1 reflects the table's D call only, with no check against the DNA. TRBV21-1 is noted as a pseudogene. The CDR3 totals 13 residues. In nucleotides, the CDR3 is TGTGCCAGCAGCAAAACCCCGGGAGAGACCCAGTACTTC. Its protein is CASSKTPGETQYF.